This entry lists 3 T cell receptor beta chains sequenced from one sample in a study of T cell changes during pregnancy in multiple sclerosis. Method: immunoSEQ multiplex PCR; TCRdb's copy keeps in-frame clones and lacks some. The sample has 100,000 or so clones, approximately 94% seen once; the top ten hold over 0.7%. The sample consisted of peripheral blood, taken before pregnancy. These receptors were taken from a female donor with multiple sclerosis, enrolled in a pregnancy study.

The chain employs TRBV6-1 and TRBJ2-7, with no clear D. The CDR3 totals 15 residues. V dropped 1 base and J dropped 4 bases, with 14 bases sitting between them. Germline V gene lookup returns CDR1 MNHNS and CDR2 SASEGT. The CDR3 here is CASSEDSVKGYEQYF. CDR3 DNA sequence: TGTGCCAGCAGTGAAGACAGTGTTAAAGGATACGAGCAGTACTTC.

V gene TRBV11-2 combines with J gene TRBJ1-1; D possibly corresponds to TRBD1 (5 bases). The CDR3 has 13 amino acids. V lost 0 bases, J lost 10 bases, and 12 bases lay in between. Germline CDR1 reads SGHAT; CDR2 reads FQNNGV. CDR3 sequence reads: CASSLDVAGVAFF. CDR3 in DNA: TGTGCCAGCAGCTTAGATGTAGCGGGGGTAGCTTTCTTT.

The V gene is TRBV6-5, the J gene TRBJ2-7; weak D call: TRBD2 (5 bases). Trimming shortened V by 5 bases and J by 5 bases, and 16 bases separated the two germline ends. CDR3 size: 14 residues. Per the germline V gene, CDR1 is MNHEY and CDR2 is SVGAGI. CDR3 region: CASSDHSGRNEQYF. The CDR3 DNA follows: TGTGCCAGCAGTGACCACAGCGGTCGTAACGAGCAGTACTTC.